Listed here is a single T cell receptor beta chain. What it binds is unknown. As every portion of the isolated RNA was reverse transcribed, the sequencing read expressed TCRB transcripts. The assay was immunoSEQ multiplex PCR, and TCRdb's table has in-frame clones only and misses some. The data hold some 640,000 clones, with roughly an eighth observed a single time. This entry belongs to a study of beta chain features in type 1 diabetes. Study results and caveats: VDJ junctions in type 1 diabetes patients carried more deletions and fewer insertions. Sequencing the cDNA could make cells with high TCR expression show up more than they should. A moderate, significant TCRB CDR3 shortening appeared in type 1 diabetes across four CD4+ subsets.

The single heparinised draw taken from each donor contained approximately 120 mL of blood on average. Purity of each sorted population was above 95%. The germline gives CDR1 MGHRA, CDR2 YSYEKL. The CDR3 sequence is 16 residues long. Trimming cost V 5 bases and J 4 bases; bases outside gene matches: 8. The chain combines TRBV4-1 with TRBJ2-6, with 7 nucleotides matching TRBD1. The TCR was taken from a man in his late teens or twenties with type 1 diabetes. The specimen sequenced was naive CD4+ T cells from blood. The CDR3 spells CASSGHRGRGANVLTF. CDR3 coding DNA: TGCGCCAGCAGCGGACACAGGGGAAGAGGGGCCAACGTCCTGACTTTC.